The sequence of this T cell receptor beta chain was determined in a study of shared clonotypes between healthy human individuals. General study findings and limits: Shared clonotypes across all four donors exceeded non-shared ones in generation probability.

Recent acute infections and vaccinations were absent in the healthy HIV-negative adult donors. This CDR3 has 13 residues. Losses at the gene ends were 0 bases for V and 11 bases for J; bases not matched to a gene: 8. The V gene's germline CDR1 is SQVTM and CDR2 ANQGSEA. Assay execution proceeded at the deep level. An even split of each subset's genomic DNA across several immunoSEQ plates was performed. Repertoires were generated with immunoSEQ multiplex PCR, while TCRdb's copy carries only in-frame clones and drops some. This table has over 2 million clones, 85% to 95% appearing once. Details on this clone: Its target is not known.

The sequenced sample consisted of naive CD4+ T cells from PBMCs. As for subset: CD45RA+ positively selected. The chain has TRBV29-1 and TRBJ1-1; 8 nucleotides align to TRBD1. The sequence was collected from a man aged 18 to 29 in good health. Some clones in this sample may be carry-over from other donors' samples. The CDR3 loop is CSVEDRVRQGAFF. CDR3 in DNA: TGCAGCGTTGAAGACAGGGTGCGACAGGGGGCTTTCTTT. The whole variable domain, remainder taken from reference TRBV29-1 and TRBJ1-1, is SAVISQKPSRDICQRGTSLTIQCQVDSQVTMMFWYRQQPGQSLTLIATANQGSEATYESGFVIDKFPISRPNLTFSTLTVSNMSPEDSSIYLCSVEDRVRQGAFFGQGTRLTVV.